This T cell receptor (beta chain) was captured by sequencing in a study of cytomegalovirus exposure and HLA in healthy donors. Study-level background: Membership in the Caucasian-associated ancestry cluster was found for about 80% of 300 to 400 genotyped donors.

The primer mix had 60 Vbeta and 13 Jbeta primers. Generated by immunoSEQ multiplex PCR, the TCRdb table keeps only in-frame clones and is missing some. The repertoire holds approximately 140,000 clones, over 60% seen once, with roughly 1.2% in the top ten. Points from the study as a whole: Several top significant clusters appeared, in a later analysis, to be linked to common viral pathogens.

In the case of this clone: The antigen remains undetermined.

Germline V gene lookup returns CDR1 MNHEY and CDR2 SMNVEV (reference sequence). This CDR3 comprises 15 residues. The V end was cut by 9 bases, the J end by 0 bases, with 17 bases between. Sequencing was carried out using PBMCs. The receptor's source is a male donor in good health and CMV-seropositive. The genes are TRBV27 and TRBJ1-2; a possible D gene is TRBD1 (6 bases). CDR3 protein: CASKKRDTPNYGYTF. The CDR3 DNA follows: TGTGCCAGTAAGAAAAGGGACACTCCTAACTATGGCTACACCTTC.